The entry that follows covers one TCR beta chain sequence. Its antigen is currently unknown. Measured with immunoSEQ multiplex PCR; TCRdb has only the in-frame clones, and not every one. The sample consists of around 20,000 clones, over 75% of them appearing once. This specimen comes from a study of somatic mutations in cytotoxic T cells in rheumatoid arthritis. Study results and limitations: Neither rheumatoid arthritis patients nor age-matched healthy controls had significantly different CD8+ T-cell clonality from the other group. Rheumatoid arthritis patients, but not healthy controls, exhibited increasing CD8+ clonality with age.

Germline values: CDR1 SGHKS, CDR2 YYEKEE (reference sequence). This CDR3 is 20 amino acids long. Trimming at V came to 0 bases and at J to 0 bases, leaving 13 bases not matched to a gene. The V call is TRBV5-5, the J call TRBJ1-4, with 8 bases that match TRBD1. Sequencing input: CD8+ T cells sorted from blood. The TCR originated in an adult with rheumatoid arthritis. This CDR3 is CASSLGGQVADLPTNEKLFF. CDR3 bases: TGTGCCAGCAGCTTGGGGGGACAGGTGGCAGATCTCCCAACTAATGAAAAACTGTTTTTT.